The clone carrying this TCR beta chain was seen repeatedly, ten times or more. The antigen is unknown. One junction end does not reproduce the germline sequence, and a read error may be involved. This entry is derived from a study of spatial heterogeneity in lung cancer. The study, taken as a whole, reports: Mutation tallies in tumors tracked expanded intratumoral alpha and beta TCR counts.

This CDR3 contains 8 residues. Germline CDR1 MNHNY, CDR2 SVGAGI (reference sequence). TCRdb reprocessed the 5' RACE reads with MiXCR, giving one entry per CDR3 protein. Altogether 10,000 to 15,000 distinct CDR3 sequences are present, over 6.5% being singletons, with the ten largest covering around 3%. Specified time point: sample taken at primary tumor resection. The receptor was isolated from a female donor with early-stage non-small cell lung cancer. The J gene is TRBJ2-1, the V gene TRBV6-6; D remains ambiguous. Sequences were derived from lung tumor tissue, sampled at surgery. The CDR3 loop reads CASSSPVF. The CDR3 DNA is TGTGCCAGCAGTTCCCCCGTCTTC.